The text below deals with one TCR beta chain. Amplification used 60 Vbeta primers and 13 Jbeta primers. Clones were sequenced by immunoSEQ multiplex PCR, and TCRdb holds only the in-frame ones, with some missing. The sample holds 99,000 or so clones, about three quarters seen once. This record belongs to a study of cytomegalovirus exposure and HLA in healthy donors. Looked up from germline, CDR1 is LNHDA and CDR2 is SQIVND (reference sequence). Trimming cost V 7 bases and J 4 bases; bases outside gene matches: 11. The CDR3 runs 15 residues. The clonotype was recovered from a man aged 60-69 years in good health and CMV-seropositive. Material for sequencing was PBMCs. The gene calls are TRBV19 and TRBJ2-3; 7 bases fit TRBD1. The CDR3 loop reads CASNPRQGAADTQYF. Here the CDR3 DNA reads TGTGCCAGTAACCCCCGACAGGGAGCTGCAGATACGCAGTATTTT.